Following are 17 T cell receptor beta chains from one sample sequenced in a study of regulatory T cells in long-lasting Graves disease. Described time point: newly diagnosed GD, antithyroid drugs for less than 3 months. Isolated PBMC RNA provided the starting material for the TCR library. To make TCR beta libraries, researchers used iRepertoire HTBI primers and Arm-PCR of CDR3 regions. TCRdb passed the multiplex PCR reads through MiXCR, listing each CDR3 protein once. The sample yields about 540,000 distinct CDR3 sequences, about 13% seen once. These data were also filed under a second study, of T cells in Graves' hyperthyroidism and ophthalmopathy.

The specimen comprised peripheral blood mononuclear cells (PBMCs), sampled at new diagnosis, from a patient treated with antithyroid drugs. The receptor set was obtained from a man aged 30 to 39 with Graves disease.

This clonotype was detected a few times. V is TRBV7-9 and J is TRBJ2-3, with D perhaps matching TRBD1 (7 bases). The CDR3 totals 15 residues. Trimming pared 8 bases from V and 5 bases from J, leaving 20 bases between. Looked up from germline, CDR1 is SEHNR and CDR2 is FQNEAQ (reference sequence). The CDR3 DNA reads TGTGCCAGCGGCCAAGGAGGGACAGAAGGAGATACGCAGTATTTT. It encodes CASGQGGTEGDTQYF.

This clonotype was seen a handful of times. The gene calls are TRBV12-3 or TRBV12-4 and TRBJ1-3; D gene ambiguous. This CDR3 contains 12 residues. The V end lost 5 bases, the J end lost 10 bases, and 12 bases lay between the germline ends. The CDR3 sequence is CASSGLSGTIYF. The CDR3 region has the DNA TGTGCCAGCAGTGGGCTTTCAGGAACCATATATTTT.

The genes are TRBV5-1 and TRBJ2-5, with D maybe TRBD2 (7 bases). The germline V and J ends were trimmed by 6 bases and 3 bases, with 18 bases remaining between them. This CDR3 has 15 residues. The germline V gene has CDR1 SGHRS and CDR2 YFSETQ. For the CDR3, the DNA is TGCGCCAGCACCCTGCTGGGGGGGCGAAAAGAGACCCAGTACTTC. It codes for CASTLLGGRKETQYF.

This clonotype was counted at least ten times. V usage is TRBV6-5 and J usage is TRBJ2-1; 7 bases line up with TRBD2. Germline values: CDR1 MNHEY, CDR2 SVGAGI. V lost 2 bases and J lost 5; bases outside the gene matches: 6. The CDR3 is made up of 15 amino acids. Here the CDR3 reads CASSYGGGINNEQFF. The CDR3 bases are TGTGCCAGCAGTTACGGCGGGGGTATCAACAATGAGCAGTTCTTC.

In this sample, this clonotype turned up a few times. This chain joins TRBV6-1 and TRBJ1-2, with a weak D call TRBD1 (5 bases). The CDR3 is 15 residues long. Germline CDR1 and CDR2: MNHNS and SASEGT. V lost 2 bases, J lost 8 bases, and 18 bases lay in between. The CDR3 loop reads CASSETYPGTEGYTF. CDR3 nucleotide sequence: TGTGCCAGCAGTGAAACCTATCCCGGGACTGAGGGCTACACCTTC.

The V and J genes are TRBV11-2 and TRBJ1-1; perhaps TRBD1 as D (5 bases). This CDR3 comprises 13 residues. Trimming removed 7 bases from V and 3 bases from J, with 12 bases in between. Germline V CDR1 and CDR2: SGHAT, FQNNGV. The CDR3 DNA reads TGTGCCAGCATCATGGGGGGGGACACTGAAGCTTTCTTT. Translation gives CASIMGGDTEAFF.

CDR3 nucleotides: TGTGCCAGCAGCACTCCTCTAGGACAGGGGGACTACGAGCAGTACTTC. This gives the protein CASSTPLGQGDYEQYF. The chain carries TRBV5-6 and TRBJ2-7, with 10 bases fitting TRBD1. The CDR3 sequence is 16 residues long. Germline CDR1 reads SGHDT; CDR2 reads YYEEEE. The trim removed 4 bases at V and 3 bases at J, leaving 10 bases unmatched.

This clonotype was seen at least ten times. The chain recombines TRBV6-1 with TRBJ2-1; D unclear. Per germline, CDR1 MNHNS and CDR2 SASEGT. The CDR3 spans 12 residues. Trimming stripped 6 bases from V and 6 bases from J, with 9 bases between. The CDR3 protein is CASRKSGNEQFF. The CDR3 nucleotides are TGTGCCAGCAGAAAGAGTGGCAATGAGCAGTTCTTC.

The genes are TRBV6-4 and TRBJ2-1; D unresolved. The CDR3 consists of 13 residues. The V gene's germline CDR1 is MRHNA and CDR2 SNTAGT. Trimming shortened V by 3 bases and J by 8 bases, and 11 bases separated the two germline ends. The CDR3 region is CASSDGFEDEQFF. The CDR3 region has the DNA TGTGCCAGCAGTGATGGGTTCGAGGATGAGCAGTTCTTC.

The V gene is TRBV13, the J gene TRBJ2-2; 7 bases are shared with TRBD1. There are 16 residues in the CDR3. V lost 0 bases, J lost 4 bases, and 5 bases stayed unmatched. Per the germline V gene, CDR1 is PRHDT and CDR2 is FYEKMQ (reference sequence). The CDR3 is CASSLGPGGSTGELFF. The DNA of the CDR3 is TGTGCCAGCAGCTTAGGTCCAGGGGGAAGCACCGGGGAGCTGTTTTTT.

About this clonotype itself: As the CDR3 is not closed by the conserved phenylalanine or tryptophan, this likely results from a read error. The J gene is TRBJ2-1, the V gene TRBV27, with TRBD2 as a possible D gene (6 bases). The V end was cut by 5 bases, the J end by 0 bases, with 17 bases between. The CDR3 consists of 17 residues. The germline V gene encodes CDR1 MNHEY and CDR2 SMNVEV (reference sequence). CDR3 bases: TGTGCCAGCAGTATTCTCCTAGCGCGAAGCTCCTACAATGAGCAGTTCCTC. It encodes CASSILLARSSYNEQFL.

This clonotype was found many times. The chain employs TRBV11-2 and TRBJ1-5; weak D call: TRBD1 (6 bases). Germline lookup yields CDR1 SGHAT and CDR2 FQNNGV. The CDR3 is 12 residues long. V dropped 1 base and J dropped 8 bases, with 6 bases sitting between them. CDR3 sequence reads: CASSLGQEPQHF. DNA of the CDR3: TGTGCCAGCAGCTTAGGACAGGAGCCCCAGCATTTT. Based on the CDR3 plus reference TRBV11-2 and TRBJ1-5, the full variable domain is EAGVAQSPRYKIIEKRQSVAFWCNPISGHATLYWYQQILGQGPKLLIQFQNNGVVDDSQLPKDRFSAERLKGVDSTLKIQPAKLEDSAVYLCASSLGQEPQHFGDGTRLSIL.

This clonotype was picked up many times. The chain is built from TRBV6-1 and TRBJ1-5, with TRBD1 matching 7 bases. The V gene end was trimmed by 6 bases and the J gene end by 3 bases; junction bases not matched to a gene: 11. Germline V gives CDR1 MNHNS, CDR2 SASEGT. The CDR3 runs 16 residues. CDR3 in amino acids: CASRRTTGDVNQPQHF. CDR3 sequence (DNA): TGTGCCAGCAGACGCACCACAGGGGACGTCAATCAGCCCCAGCATTTT.

The CDR3 here is CASSPGEEAFF. CDR3 in DNA: TGTGCCAGCAGCCCCGGGGAGGAAGCTTTCTTT. The chain joins TRBV7-9 to TRBJ1-1; D not certain. The CDR3 is 11 amino acids. Germline V gene sequence: CDR1 SEHNR, CDR2 FQNEAQ (reference sequence). V gave up 5 bases and J gave up 8 bases, with 9 bases separating them.

This clonotype was counted only a few times. The V and J genes are TRBV6-1 and TRBJ2-1; D call uncertain. V gave up 5 bases and J gave up 4 bases, with 15 bases separating them. The CDR3 is made up of 15 amino acids. The germline V gene has CDR1 MNHNS and CDR2 SASEGT. The CDR3 loop reads CASSPGVGAYNEQFF. CDR3 sequence (DNA): TGTGCCAGCAGTCCCGGTGTCGGCGCTTACAATGAGCAGTTCTTC.

V gene TRBV30 combines with J gene TRBJ1-2; D not resolved. CDR1 GTSNPN and CDR2 SVGIG come from the germline V gene (reference sequence). The CDR3 has 14 amino acids. V lost 0 bases and J 1 base, leaving 9 bases between the germline ends. The CDR3 bases are TGTGCCTGGAGTGTTTTTGGGAATAACTATGGCTACACCTTC. It is translated as CAWSVFGNNYGYTF.

This clonotype was recorded at least ten times. V and J are TRBV6-5 and TRBJ2-7, with D possibly being TRBD1 or TRBD2 (5 bases each). The germline gives CDR1 MNHEY, CDR2 SVGAGI. Trimming removed 0 bases from V and 7 bases from J, with 19 bases in between. The CDR3 length is 16 residues. DNA for the CDR3: TGTGCCAGCAGTTACTCAGGGACGATCGGCCTACAGGAGCAGTACTTC. It encodes CASSYSGTIGLQEQYF.